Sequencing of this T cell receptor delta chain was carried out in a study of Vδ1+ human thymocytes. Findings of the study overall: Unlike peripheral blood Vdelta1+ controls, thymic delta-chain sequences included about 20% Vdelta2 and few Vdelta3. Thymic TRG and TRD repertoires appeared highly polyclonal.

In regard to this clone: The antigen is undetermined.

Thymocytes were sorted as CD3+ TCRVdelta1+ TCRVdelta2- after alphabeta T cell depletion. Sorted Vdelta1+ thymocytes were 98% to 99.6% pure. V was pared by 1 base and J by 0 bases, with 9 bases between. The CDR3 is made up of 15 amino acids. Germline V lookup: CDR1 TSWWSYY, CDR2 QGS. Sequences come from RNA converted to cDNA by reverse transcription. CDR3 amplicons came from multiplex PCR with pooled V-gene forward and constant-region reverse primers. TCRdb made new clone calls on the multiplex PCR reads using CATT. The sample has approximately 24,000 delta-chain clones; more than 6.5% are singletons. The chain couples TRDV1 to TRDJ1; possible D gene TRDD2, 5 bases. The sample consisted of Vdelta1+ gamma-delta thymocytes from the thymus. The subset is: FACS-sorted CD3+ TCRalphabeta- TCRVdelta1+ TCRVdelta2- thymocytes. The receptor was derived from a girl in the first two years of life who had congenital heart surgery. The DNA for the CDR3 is TGTGCTCTTGGGGAACCCTTCTTAAACACCGATAAACTCATCTTT. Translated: CALGEPFLNTDKLIF.